The 29 T cell receptor beta chains reported below all come from one sample, sequenced in a study of Graves' ophthalmopathy and Graves' hyperthyroidism. Beta-chain TCR CDR3 regions were amplified from RNA transcripts. RT-PCR with HTBI primers came first, then second-round multiplex PCR. TCRdb ran MiXCR on the multiplex PCR reads and lists one entry per CDR3 protein. The data hold roughly 220,000 distinct CDR3 sequences, with 45% observed a single time. Sequenced material: peripheral blood. These receptors all stem from an adult man with Graves' ophthalmopathy.

The chain carries TRBV7-2 and TRBJ1-4, with 8 bases that match TRBD1. There are 14 residues in the CDR3. V lost 3 bases and J lost 5; bases outside the gene matches: 2. The germline CDR1 and CDR2 sequences are SGHTA and FQGNSA. This chain's CDR3 is CASSFGQGNEKLFF. In DNA, the CDR3 is TGTGCCAGCAGCTTCGGACAGGGCAATGAAAAACTGTTTTTT.

At least ten counts were recorded for this clonotype. V usage is TRBV6-5 and J usage is TRBJ1-2; weak D call: TRBD1 (6 bases). Germline CDR1 is MNHEY and CDR2 is SVGAGI. The CDR3 covers 13 residues. V was cut by 0 bases and J by 8 bases, with 10 bases left in between. CDR3 nucleotide sequence: TGTGCCAGCAGTTACTCGGCAGGGGAAGGCTACACCTTC. It specifies CASSYSAGEGYTF.

The rearrangement links TRBV19 to TRBJ2-2, with D unclear. The ends were cut back, 6 bases at V and 4 bases at J, with 15 bases in the middle. The V gene's germline CDR1 is LNHDA and CDR2 SQIVND (reference sequence). The CDR3 is 15 residues long. DNA for the CDR3: TGTGCCAGTAGAACAGTCGGGTCAAGCACCGGGGAGCTGTTTTTT. Translated: CASRTVGSSTGELFF. Looking up the rest from reference TRBV19 and TRBJ2-2 gives the full variable domain: DGGITQSPKYLFRKEGQNVTLSCEQNLNHDAMYWYRQDPGQGLRLIYYSQIVNDFQKGDIAEGYSVSREKKESFPLTVTSAQKNPTAFYLCASRTVGSSTGELFFGEGSRLTVL.

A few counts support this clonotype. V usage is TRBV9 and J usage is TRBJ1-6; 11 bases fit TRBD1. Germline CDR1 is SGDLS and CDR2 is YYNGEE. The CDR3 consists of 14 residues. The V gene end was trimmed by 6 bases and the J gene end by 10 bases; junction bases not matched to a gene: 6. The CDR3 loop is CASKEGTGGSPLHF. CDR3 nucleotides: TGTGCCAGCAAGGAGGGGACAGGGGGATCACCCCTCCACTTT. The entire variable domain, with the rest obtained from reference TRBV9 and TRBJ1-6, is as follows: DSGVTQTPKHLITATGQRVTLRCSPRSGDLSVYWYQQSLDQGLQFLIQYYNGEERAKGNILERFSAQQFPDLHSELNLSSLELGDSALYFCASKEGTGGSPLHFGNGTRLTVT.

The CDR3 DNA follows: TGTGCCAGCAGCTTCCGGGCTAGCGGCGAAGAGACCCAGTACTTC. Translation gives CASSFRASGEETQYF. The chain uses TRBV11-1 and TRBJ2-5; 7 nucleotides match TRBD2. The germline CDR1 and CDR2 sequences are SGHAT and FQDESV (reference sequence). V lost 3 bases and J lost 3; bases outside the gene matches: 7. This CDR3 comprises 15 residues.

The chain links TRBV29-1 to TRBJ2-1, with D maybe TRBD2 (6 bases). This CDR3 has 13 amino acids. Germline-derived CDR1 and CDR2 are SQVTM and ANQGSEA. V gave up 6 bases and J gave up 4 bases, with 13 bases separating them. The CDR3 here is CSVGTSPYNEQFF. The DNA for the CDR3 is TGCAGCGTCGGGACTTCCCCATACAATGAGCAGTTCTTC.

V gene TRBV12-3 or TRBV12-4 combines with J gene TRBJ2-5; 12 positions match TRBD1. CDR3 size: 16 residues. Losses at the gene ends were 4 bases for V and 4 bases for J; bases not matched to a gene: 7. This CDR3 reads CASSSYRDRGRETQYF. The CDR3 DNA is TGTGCCAGCAGTTCCTATCGGGACAGGGGGCGAGAGACCCAGTACTTC.

The sample holds a few counts of this clonotype. This chain uses TRBV24-1 with TRBJ2-7, with D perhaps TRBD1 (6 bases). V was pared by 2 bases and J by 3 bases, with 13 bases between. The CDR3 consists of 15 residues. Germline V gene sequence: CDR1 KGHDR, CDR2 SFDVKD. In DNA, the CDR3 is TGTGCCACCAGTGATTCCACAGGGTCCTTCTACGAGCAGTACTTC. Protein: CATSDSTGSFYEQYF.

This clonotype was picked up a small number of times. The gene calls are TRBV20-1 and TRBJ2-2, with no clear D. Deletions cut 4 bases from V and 3 bases from J, with 9 bases between. Germline V gives CDR1 DFQATT, CDR2 SNEGSKA (reference sequence). CDR3 length equals 13 residues. CDR3 loop: CSANEQYTGELFF. Written as DNA, the CDR3 is TGCAGTGCTAACGAACAGTACACCGGGGAGCTGTTTTTT.

On this clonotype itself: Sequence at one end of the junction differs from germline and may be a read error. The rearrangement uses TRBV10-3 and TRBJ1-1; 8 bases fit TRBD1. The CDR3 has 15 amino acids. Germline loops: CDR1 ENHRY, CDR2 SYGVKD. CDR3 sequence: CAISVDETGDTEAFF. The CDR3 DNA reads as TGTGCCATCAGCGTTGACGAGACAGGGGACACCGAAGCTTTCTTT.

The table lists this clonotype with a few counts. The V call is TRBV6-1, the J call TRBJ1-1; 9 bases match TRBD1. V dropped 6 bases and J dropped 3; count of bases not matched to a gene: 14. This CDR3 contains 17 residues. Germline V gene sequence: CDR1 MNHNS, CDR2 SASEGT. The CDR3 sequence: CASSDPGQGEGYTEAFF. The CDR3 region has the DNA TGTGCCAGCAGCGACCCGGGACAGGGTGAGGGGTACACTGAAGCTTTCTTT.

This sequence joins TRBV10-3 and TRBJ1-1; TRBD1 agrees at 12 bases. J gave up 2 bases and V 6 bases, and 4 bases lay outside the gene matches. The CDR3 spans 15 residues. Germline V gives CDR1 ENHRY, CDR2 SYGVKD. CDR3 in DNA: TGTGCCATCAGCGAGGGACAGGGGGCAAACACTGAAGCTTTCTTT. Amino acids: CAISEGQGANTEAFF.

V is TRBV19 and J is TRBJ1-1; D might be TRBD1 (5 bases). Germline V lookup: CDR1 LNHDA, CDR2 SQIVND (reference sequence). CDR3 size: 12 residues. Trimming removed 5 bases at V and 3 bases at J, with 7 bases between. The CDR3 DNA sequence: TGTGCCAGTAGTTGGGGGTACACTGAAGCTTTCTTT. It codes for CASSWGYTEAFF. Based on the CDR3 plus reference TRBV19 and TRBJ1-1, the full variable domain is DGGITQSPKYLFRKEGQNVTLSCEQNLNHDAMYWYRQDPGQGLRLIYYSQIVNDFQKGDIAEGYSVSREKKESFPLTVTSAQKNPTAFYLCASSWGYTEAFFGQGTRLTVV.

CDR3 region: CASSLFGQDNEQYF. For the CDR3, the DNA is TGTGCCAGCAGCTTATTTGGTCAGGACAACGAGCAGTACTTC. The chain has TRBV7-9 and TRBJ2-7, with D possibly TRBD1 on 5 matching bases. Germline V gene data show CDR1 as SEHNR and CDR2 as FQNEAQ (reference sequence). Deletions cut 2 bases from V and 5 bases from J, with 13 bases between. This CDR3 has 14 residues.

The V call is TRBV7-2, the J call TRBJ2-7, with a tentative D call TRBD2 (6 bases). From germline, CDR1 is SGHTA and CDR2 FQGNSA. This CDR3 is built from 14 residues. The V end lost 5 bases, the J end lost 7 bases, and 18 bases lay between the germline ends. The CDR3 DNA follows: TGTGCCAGCAGCCCCGGGAGTTCCTCGACTGAGCAGTACTTC. Translated: CASSPGSSSTEQYF.

This clonotype has a handful of counts. This sequence joins TRBV2 and TRBJ1-5; maybe TRBD1 (5 bases). CDR3 size: 14 residues. CDR1 and CDR2 from the germline V gene are SNHLY and FYNNEI. V lost 1 base, J lost 4 bases, and 8 bases lay in between. Here the CDR3 reads CASSEGQRNQPQHF. In DNA, the CDR3 is TGTGCCAGCAGTGAAGGACAGAGGAATCAGCCCCAGCATTTT.

A note on this clonotype: A junction boundary mismatches the germline segment, possibly from a read error. The chain employs TRBV10-3 and TRBJ1-5; no reliable D call. Germline CDR1 reads ENHRY; CDR2 reads SYGVKD. CDR3 length equals 13 residues. DNA of the CDR3: TGTGCCAGCAGTTACTCGAACAATCAGCCCCAGCATTTT. Its protein is CASSYSNNQPQHF.

The J gene is TRBJ2-7, the V gene TRBV5-1; perhaps TRBD2 as D (7 bases). The CDR3 is made up of 14 amino acids. The germline gives CDR1 SGHRS, CDR2 YFSETQ. V dropped 5 bases and J dropped 9 bases, with 21 bases sitting between them. The CDR3 region is CASSLQGRADTQYF. CDR3 coding DNA: TGCGCCAGCAGTCTTCAGGGGAGGGCAGATACGCAGTACTTC.

A note on this clonotype: This clone may be a read error of a much larger clone one base away. The rearrangement links TRBV10-3 to TRBJ1-2; 7 nucleotides line up with TRBD1. This CDR3 comprises 13 residues. Germline-derived CDR1 and CDR2 are ENHRY and SYGVKD. With 5 bases clipped from V and 4 bases from J, the junction kept 4 bases outside the gene matches. CDR3 nucleotides: TGTGCCATCAGTCTGGGACAGACCTATGGCTACACCTTC. This codes for CAISLGQTYGYTF.

With regard to this clonotype: A read error may explain this, as a much larger clone is one base away. The chain combines TRBV29-1 with TRBJ1-2, with D hard to call. Germline-derived CDR1 and CDR2 are SQVTM and ANQGSEA. CDR3 length: 12 residues. This CDR3 is CSVREVSYGHTF. The CDR3 DNA is TGCAGCGTTAGAGAGGTCTCCTATGGCCACACCTTC.

This clonotype was counted a few times. The chain is built from TRBV7-3 and TRBJ2-5, with D uncertain. CDR1 SGHTA and CDR2 FQGTGA come from the germline V gene. The CDR3 is made up of 13 amino acids. Trimming pared 5 bases from V and 4 bases from J, leaving 11 bases between. The CDR3 loop reads CASSLQWGETQYF. In nucleotides, the CDR3 is TGTGCCAGCAGCCTACAGTGGGGAGAGACCCAGTACTTC.

The chain combines TRBV2 with TRBJ1-5; no firm D call. CDR3 length: 13 amino acids. V was clipped by 2 bases and J by 6 bases, with 8 bases between them. In germline, CDR1 is SNHLY, CDR2 FYNNEI. This CDR3 reads CASSEIPGQPQHF. The DNA of the CDR3 is TGTGCCAGCAGTGAAATACCTGGTCAGCCCCAGCATTTT.

The CDR3 protein is CASSFKAAGTYQETQYF. In DNA, the CDR3 is TGTGCCAGCAGCTTTAAAGCGGCGGGGACGTACCAAGAGACCCAGTACTTC. V and J are TRBV7-6 and TRBJ2-5, with D possibly TRBD2 on 6 matching bases. From germline, CDR1 is SGHVS and CDR2 FNYEAQ. The CDR3 length is 17 residues. With 3 bases removed from V and 0 bases from J, the gap between germline ends came to 17 bases.

The V call is TRBV2, the J call TRBJ2-5, with D tentatively TRBD1 (6 bases). In germline, CDR1 is SNHLY, CDR2 FYNNEI. Trimming cost V 5 bases and J 2 bases, with 18 bases left between them. The CDR3 covers 16 residues. The CDR3 loop is CASSLTSGTLQETQYF. The DNA of the CDR3 is TGTGCCAGCAGTTTAACATCCGGGACATTACAAGAGACCCAGTACTTC.

This clonotype occurred a few times. This chain joins TRBV20-1 and TRBJ1-4; TRBD1 matches at 7 bases. The length of the CDR3 is 13 residues. Trimming at V came to 5 bases and at J to 10 bases, leaving 10 bases not matched to a gene. Germline CDR1 reads DFQATT; CDR2 reads SNEGSKA (reference sequence). The CDR3 loop is CSAGNRGRGKLFF. The CDR3 DNA sequence: TGCAGTGCTGGGAACAGGGGTCGAGGAAAACTGTTTTTT.

The chain has TRBV20-1 and TRBJ2-7, with a tentative D call TRBD1 (5 bases). The CDR3 extends over 14 amino acids. V dropped 3 bases and J dropped 4 bases, with 16 bases sitting between them. Germline V gives CDR1 DFQATT, CDR2 SNEGSKA (reference sequence). As DNA, the CDR3 is TGCAGTGCTAGGGGTGGGGCTAGGGGATACGAGCAGTACTTC. It encodes CSARGGARGYEQYF.

The genes are TRBV6-5 and TRBJ1-5; possibly TRBD1 for D (6 bases). The CDR3 contains 16 residues. V lost 6 bases and J 5 bases, leaving 20 bases between the germline ends. Germline V CDR1 and CDR2: MNHEY, SVGAGI. CDR3 loop: CASSRSGARVDQPQHF. The CDR3 coding sequence is TGTGCCAGCAGCCGATCGGGGGCGAGGGTAGATCAGCCCCAGCATTTT.

The chain links TRBV2 to TRBJ2-7; D unclear. V was trimmed by 7 bases and J by 2 bases, leaving 18 bases between them. The CDR3 loop spans 15 amino acids. Germline assignment: CDR1 SNHLY and CDR2 FYNNEI. This CDR3 is CASKPYTFLPYEQYF. The CDR3 bases are TGTGCCAGCAAACCCTACACCTTCCTCCCCTACGAGCAGTACTTC.

This clonotype has only one observation. The chain recombines TRBV18 with TRBJ1-5; D possibly corresponds to TRBD1 (5 bases). This CDR3 region has 16 residues. V shed 1 base and J shed 7 bases, with 17 bases lying between them. Looked up from germline, CDR1 is KGHSH and CDR2 is LQKENI. The CDR3 reads CASSPQSGVRDQPQHF. CDR3 bases: TGTGCCAGCTCACCACAGTCGGGTGTCAGGGACCAGCCCCAGCATTTT.